These 25 T cell receptor beta chains were all obtained from the same sample, sequenced in a study of shared clonotypes between healthy human individuals (dated by TCRdb to between 2020 and 2021). To prepare the library, the immunoSEQ multiplex PCR assay was applied. TCRdb's version of the immuneACCESS table is confined to in-frame rearrangements and falls short of the full clone set. An unresolved V gene accounts for under half of the shortfall where checked; the remainder is of unknown origin. The sample table shows approximately 400,000 clones, and approximately 97% are seen once. The ten largest account for approximately 0.3% of the sample. The sequenced material came from memory CD8+ T cells sorted from blood. Read against the paper, the sample's cell subset or site label means: CD45RO+ cells pooled with CCR7-negative TemRA cells. These receptors all come from a man aged 25 to 40 in good health.

The chain joins TRBV4-1 to TRBJ2-5, with TRBD2 matching 12 bases. Trimming cost V 0 bases and J 5 bases; bases outside gene matches: 7. The CDR3 is 17 amino acids. Germline V gene lookup returns CDR1 MGHRA and CDR2 YSYEKL. In DNA, the CDR3 is TGCGCCAGCAGCCAAGAAGAACTAGCGGGAGGCCCGGAGACCCAGTACTTC. Amino acids: CASSQEELAGGPETQYF.

This clone was found once. The same CDR3 also results from other DNA sequences found in this sample. The rearrangement joins TRBV29-1 to TRBJ2-5; 8 nucleotides line up with TRBD1. The CDR3 is 12 residues long. CDR1 SQVTM and CDR2 ANQGSEA come from the germline V gene. Losses at the gene ends were 4 bases for V and 5 bases for J; bases not matched to a gene: 3. The CDR3 loop reads CSVAGGGETQYF. CDR3 bases: TGCAGCGTTGCAGGGGGCGGGGAGACCCAGTACTTC.

The chain links TRBV7-2 to TRBJ2-5; D remains ambiguous. Germline V gene lookup returns CDR1 SGHTA and CDR2 FQGNSA. This CDR3 is 13 amino acids long. V lost 5 bases to trimming and J lost 2 bases, with 9 bases between them. The CDR3 coding sequence is TGTGCCAGCAGCCCTCAGATACAAGAGACCCAGTACTTC. Translation gives CASSPQIQETQYF.

The count of this clone is one. The chain carries TRBV5-1 and TRBJ2-5; tentatively, D is TRBD1 or TRBD2 (5 bases each). The V end was cut by 7 bases, the J end by 1 base, with 17 bases between. Germline-derived CDR1 and CDR2 are SGHRS and YFSETQ. CDR3 length equals 15 residues. CDR3 sequence (DNA): TGCGCCAGCCATCGACTTGGGACCGGCCAAGAGACCCAGTACTTC. As protein: CASHRLGTGQETQYF.

The chain is built from TRBV10-2 and TRBJ1-5; a weak D match, TRBD1 (5 bases). Trimming pared 2 bases from V and 3 bases from J, leaving 14 bases between. The CDR3 is made up of 16 amino acids. Germline CDR1 and CDR2: WSHSY and SAAADI. The CDR3 reads CASSEGPGNPNQPQHF. For the CDR3, the DNA is TGCGCCAGCAGTGAGGGCCCAGGGAACCCCAATCAGCCCCAGCATTTT.

The rearrangement links TRBV30 to TRBJ1-1, with TRBD1 matching 7 bases. Unmatched junction bases numbered 3, after V lost 5 bases and J lost 6 bases. In germline, CDR1 is GTSNPN, CDR2 SVGIG (reference sequence). This CDR3 region has 11 residues. The CDR3 DNA follows: TGTGCCTGGGACAGGGCGGCTGAAGCTTTCTTT. Amino acids: CAWDRAAEAFF.

This rearrangement joins TRBV30 to TRBJ2-1, with TRBD2 as a possible D gene (5 bases). The V and J ends lost 4 bases and 0 bases respectively, with 10 bases between them. The germline V gene has CDR1 GTSNPN and CDR2 SVGIG (reference sequence). The CDR3 is made up of 14 amino acids. CDR3: CAWNSVSSYNEQFF. The CDR3 region has the DNA TGTGCCTGGAATAGCGTAAGCTCCTACAATGAGCAGTTCTTC.

The chain is built from TRBV15 and TRBJ2-5, with TRBD2 matching 8 bases. Germline assignment: CDR1 LNHNV and CDR2 YYDKDF (reference sequence). V dropped 3 bases and J dropped 1; count of bases not matched to a gene: 10. The CDR3 length is 17 residues. The CDR3 region has the DNA TGTGCCACCAGCAGCGATAGAGCGGGAGCGACCCAAGAGACCCAGTACTTC. Amino acids: CATSSDRAGATQETQYF.

The V call is TRBV5-1, the J call TRBJ2-3; tentative D call: TRBD2 (6 bases). This CDR3 spans 15 amino acids. Trimming cost V 4 bases and J 2 bases, with 14 bases left between them. CDR1 and CDR2 from the germline V gene are SGHRS and YFSETQ. CDR3 nucleotide sequence: TGCGCCAGCAGCCGTATCGGGACTTCCACAGATACGCAGTATTTT. Its protein product is CASSRIGTSTDTQYF.

The J gene is TRBJ2-1, the V gene TRBV12-5; TRBD2 matches 7 bases. J gave up 7 bases and V 2 bases, and 8 bases lay outside the gene matches. The CDR3 sequence is 15 residues long. CDR1 LGHNT and CDR2 FRNRAP come from the germline V gene. For the CDR3, the DNA is TGTGCTAGTGGTTTGTTCGGCGGGAGAAAGAATGAGCAGTTCTTC. Translated, it gives CASGLFGGRKNEQFF. The full variable domain, its missing parts supplied by reference TRBV12-5 and TRBJ2-1, is DARVTQTPRHKVTEMGQEVTMRCQPILGHNTVFWYRQTMMQGLELLAYFRNRAPLDDSGMPKDRFSAEMPDATLATLKIQPSEPRDSAVYFCASGLFGGRKNEQFFGPGTRLTVL.

The chain couples TRBV5-5 to TRBJ2-7; 9 nucleotides line up with TRBD1. V lost 6 bases to trimming and J lost 4 bases; unmatched junction nucleotides: 8. Germline CDR1 is SGHKS and CDR2 is YYEKEE (reference sequence). This CDR3 is built from 14 residues. Here the CDR3 DNA reads TGTGCCAGCACCGGGGACAGGGCTAGGTACGAGCAGTACTTC. Amino acid sequence: CASTGDRARYEQYF.

The genes are TRBV5-1 and TRBJ1-4, with unresolved D. The germline gives CDR1 SGHRS, CDR2 YFSETQ. CDR3 length equals 18 residues. The V end was cut by 0 bases, the J end by 0 bases, with 15 bases between. In DNA, the CDR3 is TGCGCCAGCAGCTTGGAAGGGATCCCGGGAGCAACTAATGAAAAACTGTTTTTT. Encoded protein: CASSLEGIPGATNEKLFF.

The chain is built from TRBV5-6 and TRBJ2-7; D remains ambiguous. Germline V gene lookup returns CDR1 SGHDT and CDR2 YYEEEE. CDR3 size: 14 residues. Trimming cost V 0 bases and J 2 bases, with 9 bases left between them. Written as DNA, the CDR3 is TGTGCCAGCAGCTTGGGGCGTAGCCCCTACGAGCAGTACTTC. Protein product: CASSLGRSPYEQYF.

Notes on this clone: Other DNA sequences in the same sample also yield this CDR3. The rearrangement joins TRBV6-1 to TRBJ2-7, with D unclear. Germline loops: CDR1 MNHNS, CDR2 SASEGT. CDR3 length: 13 amino acids. The V and J ends lost 2 bases and 1 base respectively, with 6 bases between them. CDR3 region: CASSEQGSYEQYF. The CDR3 DNA reads as TGTGCCAGCAGTGAACAAGGGTCCTACGAGCAGTACTTC.

A word on this clone: This CDR3 is also generated by other DNA sequences in the sample. The J gene is TRBJ2-2, the V gene TRBV19; TRBD2 matches 8 bases. Germline CDR1 is LNHDA and CDR2 is SQIVND (reference sequence). The CDR3 covers 15 residues. Trimming removed 3 bases from V and 5 bases from J; junction bases left unmatched: 5. Here the CDR3 DNA reads TGTGCCAGTAGTATCCGGGCTAGCGGGACCGGGGAGCTGTTTTTT. Translation gives CASSIRASGTGELFF. Together with reference TRBV19 and TRBJ2-2, the CDR3 gives the full variable domain: DGGITQSPKYLFRKEGQNVTLSCEQNLNHDAMYWYRQDPGQGLRLIYYSQIVNDFQKGDIAEGYSVSREKKESFPLTVTSAQKNPTAFYLCASSIRASGTGELFFGEGSRLTVL.

This clone was counted a single time. The chain links TRBV29-1 to TRBJ2-3; D is unresolved. Trimming shortened V by 4 bases and J by 6 bases, and 5 bases separated the two germline ends. Germline-derived CDR1 and CDR2 are SQVTM and ANQGSEA. This CDR3 spans 10 amino acids. The CDR3 protein is CSVAIDTQYF. The CDR3 DNA follows: TGCAGCGTTGCCATCGATACGCAGTATTTT.

The V call is TRBV19, the J call TRBJ2-1, with 10 bases fitting TRBD2. Germline V CDR1 and CDR2: LNHDA, SQIVND (reference sequence). Germline trimming cut 1 base from V and 8 bases from J; bases unmatched to any gene: 8. The CDR3 has 16 amino acids. For the CDR3, the DNA is TGTGCCAGTAGTATAGTGTCAGCGGGAGGGTTTTATGAGCAGTTCTTC. Protein: CASSIVSAGGFYEQFF.

The chain is built from TRBV20-1 and TRBJ2-2; D is undetermined. Germline CDR1 DFQATT, CDR2 SNEGSKA (reference sequence). Trimming shortened V by 5 bases and J by 9 bases, and 7 bases separated the two germline ends. The CDR3 length is 10 residues. Here the CDR3 DNA reads TGCAGTGCTGGTGGAAGGGAGCTGTTTTTT. Translated, it gives CSAGGRELFF.

The gene calls are TRBV28 and TRBJ1-5; D unresolved. CDR3 length equals 14 residues. Germline-derived CDR1 and CDR2 are MDHEN and SYDVKM. V lost 3 bases, J lost 4 bases, and 10 bases lay in between. This chain's CDR3 is CASSLSSGNQPQHF. CDR3 coding DNA: TGTGCCAGCAGTTTGAGTTCCGGTAATCAGCCCCAGCATTTT.

With regard to this clone: Other DNA sequences in the same sample also yield this CDR3. The V and J genes are TRBV11-2 and TRBJ2-7; D not certain. The CDR3 covers 12 residues. CDR1 is SGHAT and CDR2 is FQNNGV in the germline V gene. V lost 1 base and J lost 5, with 6 bases in between. The CDR3 is CASSLGGNEQYF. The DNA of the CDR3 is TGTGCCAGCAGCTTAGGAGGAAACGAGCAGTACTTC.

The chain links TRBV10-1 to TRBJ2-1; D possibly uses TRBD1 or TRBD2 (5 bases each). Germline CDR1 is WNHNN and CDR2 is SYGVQD (reference sequence). The CDR3 extends over 12 amino acids. The ends were cut back, 4 bases at V and 9 bases at J, with 10 bases in the middle. The CDR3 sequence: CASSVGTSEQFF. CDR3 coding DNA: TGCGCCAGCAGTGTCGGGACGTCTGAGCAGTTCTTC.

The chain carries TRBV19 and TRBJ2-7; TRBD1 is a possible D gene (6 bases). This CDR3 has 14 residues. Germline values: CDR1 LNHDA, CDR2 SQIVND (reference sequence). V shed 9 bases and J shed 6 bases, with 21 bases lying between them. CDR3 residues: CASSRWQGKTEQYF. As DNA, the CDR3 is TGTGCCAGCAGTCGGTGGCAGGGGAAGACCGAGCAGTACTTC.

V gene TRBV5-1 combines with J gene TRBJ2-7; a possible D gene is TRBD2 (6 bases). The germline V gene encodes CDR1 SGHRS and CDR2 YFSETQ. This CDR3 has 13 residues. With 3 bases removed from V and 6 bases from J, the gap between germline ends came to 13 bases. The CDR3 here is CASSYGGGVEQYF. CDR3 coding DNA: TGCGCCAGCAGCTACGGGGGTGGCGTCGAGCAGTACTTC.

V is TRBV5-6 and J is TRBJ1-3; possibly TRBD1 for D (6 bases). Trimming shortened V by 4 bases and J by 1 base, and 12 bases separated the two germline ends. The CDR3 contains 15 residues. Germline V gene sequence: CDR1 SGHDT, CDR2 YYEEEE. The CDR3 DNA reads as TGTGCCAGCAGCAGCAAACAGGGATCTGGAAACACCATATATTTT. Translating it yields CASSSKQGSGNTIYF.

V is TRBV2 and J is TRBJ2-1; unclear D gene. Looked up from germline, CDR1 is SNHLY and CDR2 is FYNNEI. V was trimmed by 1 base and J by 4 bases, leaving 11 bases between them. The CDR3 is made up of 15 amino acids. The DNA for the CDR3 is TGTGCCAGCAGTGAAGGAGCGCAAAGATACAATGAGCAGTTCTTC. Protein sequence: CASSEGAQRYNEQFF.